This TCR beta chain was identified in a study of T cell responses to AZD1222 COVID-19 vaccine. Notes on the study in general: White British ancestry dominated among donors, who included more females, and clonal diversity was possibly underestimated. Dominant CD4 TCR responses targeted spike regions 160-218 and 743-854.

Assay used: immunoSEQ multiplex PCR; TCRdb lists only in-frame clones, some missing. Here the sample spans roughly 140,000 clones, 82% being singletons. A remark on this clone: Its antigen is unknown.

CDR3 length: 14 residues. The V end was cut by 5 bases, the J end by 0 bases, with 11 bases between. Looked up from germline, CDR1 is SGHRS and CDR2 is YFSETQ. The V and J genes are TRBV5-1 and TRBJ1-2; no reliable D call. Here the sequenced sample was peripheral blood, taken on day 0 of MenACWY control vaccination. This TCR was sampled from an adult in good health. The CDR3 DNA is TGCGCCAGCAGTTCCACCGGAGCTAACTATGGCTACACCTTC. Amino acids: CASSSTGANYGYTF.